This T cell receptor (beta chain) was profiled in a study of T cell repertoires in cytomegalovirus infection. Findings and limits, study-wide: HLA-C-restricted CMV clonotypes gave the most frequent clonotype in two of eight donors.

This clonotype was seen many times. Its antigen is currently unknown. TCRdb reprocessed the reads with MiXCR, giving one entry per CDR3 protein. The sample gives 630,000 or so distinct CDR3 sequences, roughly a quarter of which show up once; around 8% is in the top ten. The TCR comes from a human donor in good health (CMV status not recorded). Some clones in this sample may be carry-over from other donors' samples. Sequencing was performed on CD8+ T cells from PBMCs.

As DNA, the CDR3 is TGTGCCAGCAGCTACTCCGGGACAGGGAACACTGAAGCTTTCTTT. Translating gives CASSYSGTGNTEAFF. This chain links TRBV7-2 with TRBJ1-1; TRBD1 matches at 8 bases. Germline V lookup: CDR1 SGHTA, CDR2 FQGNSA. The CDR3 loop spans 15 amino acids. The ends lost 4 bases at V and 1 base at J; junction bases unmatched: 5.